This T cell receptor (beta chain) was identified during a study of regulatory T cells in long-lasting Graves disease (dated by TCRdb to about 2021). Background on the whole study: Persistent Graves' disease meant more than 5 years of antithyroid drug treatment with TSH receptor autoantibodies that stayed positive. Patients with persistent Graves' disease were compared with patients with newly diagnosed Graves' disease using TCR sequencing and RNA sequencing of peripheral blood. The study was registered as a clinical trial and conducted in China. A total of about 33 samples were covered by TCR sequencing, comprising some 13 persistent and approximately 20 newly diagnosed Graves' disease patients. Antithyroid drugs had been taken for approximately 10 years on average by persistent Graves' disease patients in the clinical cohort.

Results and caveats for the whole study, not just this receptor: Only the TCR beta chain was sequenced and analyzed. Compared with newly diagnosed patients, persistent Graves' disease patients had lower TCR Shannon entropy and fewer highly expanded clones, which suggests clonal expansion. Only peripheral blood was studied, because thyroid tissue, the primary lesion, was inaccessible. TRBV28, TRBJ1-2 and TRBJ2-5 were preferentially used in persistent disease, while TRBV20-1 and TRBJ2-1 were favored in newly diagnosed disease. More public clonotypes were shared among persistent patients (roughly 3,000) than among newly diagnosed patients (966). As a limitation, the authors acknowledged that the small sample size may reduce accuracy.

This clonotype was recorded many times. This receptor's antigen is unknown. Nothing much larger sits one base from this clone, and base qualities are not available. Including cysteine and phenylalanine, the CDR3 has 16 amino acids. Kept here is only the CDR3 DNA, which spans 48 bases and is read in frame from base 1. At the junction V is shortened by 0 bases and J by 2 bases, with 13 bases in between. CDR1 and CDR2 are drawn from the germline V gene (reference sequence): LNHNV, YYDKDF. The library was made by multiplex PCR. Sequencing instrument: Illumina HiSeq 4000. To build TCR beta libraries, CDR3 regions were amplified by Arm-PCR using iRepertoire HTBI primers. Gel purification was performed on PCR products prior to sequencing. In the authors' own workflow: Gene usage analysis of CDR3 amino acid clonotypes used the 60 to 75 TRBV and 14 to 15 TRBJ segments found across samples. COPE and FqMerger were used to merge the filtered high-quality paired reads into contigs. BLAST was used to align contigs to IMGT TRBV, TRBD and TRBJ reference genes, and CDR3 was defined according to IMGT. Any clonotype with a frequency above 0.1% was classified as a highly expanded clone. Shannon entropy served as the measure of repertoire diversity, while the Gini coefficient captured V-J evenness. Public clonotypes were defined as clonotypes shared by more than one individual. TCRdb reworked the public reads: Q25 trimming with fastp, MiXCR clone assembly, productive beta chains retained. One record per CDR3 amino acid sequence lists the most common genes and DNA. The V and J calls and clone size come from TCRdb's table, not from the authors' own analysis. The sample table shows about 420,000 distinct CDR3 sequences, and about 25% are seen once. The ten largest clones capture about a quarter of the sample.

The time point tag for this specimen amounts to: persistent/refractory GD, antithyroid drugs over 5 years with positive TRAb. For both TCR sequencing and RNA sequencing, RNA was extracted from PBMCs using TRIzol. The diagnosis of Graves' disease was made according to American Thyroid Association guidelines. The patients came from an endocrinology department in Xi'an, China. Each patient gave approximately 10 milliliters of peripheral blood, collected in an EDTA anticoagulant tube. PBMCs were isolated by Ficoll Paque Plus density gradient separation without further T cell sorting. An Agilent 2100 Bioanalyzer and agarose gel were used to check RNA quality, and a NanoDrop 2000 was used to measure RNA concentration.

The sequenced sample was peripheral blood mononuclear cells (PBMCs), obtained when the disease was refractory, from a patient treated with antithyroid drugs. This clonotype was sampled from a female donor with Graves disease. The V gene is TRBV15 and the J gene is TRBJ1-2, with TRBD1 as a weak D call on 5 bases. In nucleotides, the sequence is TGTGCCACCAGCAGAGATGCCAGGGTTCGGAACTATGGCTACACCTTC. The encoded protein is CATSRDARVRNYGYTF.